This T cell receptor beta chain was recovered during a study of blood T cell repertoires in COVID-19. About the research overall: The United States, Italy and Spain were the sources of the acute and convalescent COVID-19 samples.

This clone was recorded once. The germline V and J ends were trimmed by 6 bases and 3 bases, with 11 bases remaining between them. CDR3 size: 13 residues. Germline V gene data show CDR1 as MGHRA and CDR2 as YSYEKL. In the original workflow: Amplifying reference gene primers gave estimates of nucleated cell counts. TCRdb's copy holds only in-frame clones and misses some; the assay was immunoSEQ multiplex PCR. V, J and clone size derive from that table, while D and trimming were established from the DNA sequence. The data show over 250,000 clones, approximately 84% seen once. Sequenced input: peripheral blood. V is TRBV4-1 and J is TRBJ2-5, with D maybe TRBD2 (5 bases). The TCR comes from a human donor with COVID-19, enrolled during active disease. The donor label of this sample is uncertain. DNA for the CDR3: TGCGCCAGCAGAGCGGCTCCAGAAGAGACCCAGTACTTC. This codes for CASRAAPEETQYF.